This T cell receptor beta chain was found in a study of CD8 T cells in ankylosing spondylitis (dated by TCRdb to 2015 to 2018). Looking at the study overall: The study profiled T cell receptor beta repertoires in healthy donors and ankylosing spondylitis patients to find disease-linked TCR variants. The full study cohort was made up of 25 ankylosing spondylitis patients and more than 90 healthy donors. Peripheral blood samples were taken, and synovial fluid was additionally collected from ankylosing spondylitis patients.

CDR1 SGDLS and CDR2 YYNGEE were looked up in the germline V gene. The cysteine opens and the phenylalanine closes a CDR3 of 17 amino acids. Of the read, only the CDR3 DNA is kept; its 51 bases are in frame from base 1. V sheds 0 bases and J sheds 2 bases, leaving 17 bases between their ends. Sequencer: Illumina HiSeq 2500. TCR beta libraries were prepared by quantitative 5'-RACE with molecular barcodes. Under the source paper's analysis protocol: A new computational method based on a probabilistic model of VDJ rearrangement was used to identify disease-linked TCR variants. TCRdb cleaned the public reads at Q25 with fastp, built clones with MiXCR and kept in-frame beta chains. One record per CDR3 amino acid sequence lists the most common genes and DNA. These V and J calls originate from TCRdb's pipeline instead of the authors' own analysis. This sample is represented by some 700,000 distinct CDR3 sequences; 19% of them were singletons. About 20% of the sample goes to the ten largest clones.

Study-level results and caveats: Some TCR beta motif variants had previously been reported in synovial fluid and blood of reactive arthritis patients, which suggested common disease-initiation mechanisms. According to the report, matched synovial fluid samples from ankylosing spondylitis patients were significantly enriched for the disease-linked clones. A CD8+ phenotype was shown by the disease-linked clones, which were found at relatively low frequencies in peripheral blood. Blood from ankylosing spondylitis patients appeared to be characterized by a TCR beta motif composed of about 8 highly homologous amino acid variants.

This clonotype was observed a few times. There is no known antigen for this receptor. No much larger clone is present one base from it, and per-base qualities are unavailable. The receptor chain draws on TRBV9 and TRBJ1-2; there is no confident call for the D gene. The material sequenced was blood, either unsorted or a sorted T cell fraction (not recorded which). The TCR sequence derives from a male donor with ankylosing spondylitis. The CDR3 protein is CASSVGGENDLNYGYTF. In nucleotide form, the sequence is TGTGCCAGCAGCGTAGGTGGGGAAAACGACCTCAACTATGGCTACACCTTC.